This is a list of T cell receptor beta chains from one sample in a study of control samples from healthy donors and cancer patients. TCRdb's table, derived via immunoSEQ multiplex PCR, lists solely in-frame clones and lacks some. Of around 110,000 clones listed, over 90% are singletons. The sequenced sample was blood. The receptors stem from a man aged 25-45 years in good health. The CDR3 runs from the conserved cysteine through the conserved F or W.

CASSAGRRMNTEAFF	TRBV19	TRBJ1-1
CASSRGGEDTQYF	TRBV3-1/TRBV3-2	TRBJ2-3
CASATPGEGPGNYGYTF	TRBV28	TRBJ1-2
CASSFLEGYEQYF	TRBV27	TRBJ2-7
CASSLARGGQETQYF	TRBV7-9	TRBJ2-5
CASSLGLNNYGYTF	TRBV28	TRBJ1-2
CASSVDHAGELFF	TRBV9	TRBJ2-2
CASSFRGTNTEAFF	TRBV27	TRBJ1-1
CASSLSGGREQYF	TRBV5-1	TRBJ2-7
CASSLQGAGNTEAFF	TRBV28	TRBJ1-1
CASRRGDRDQVSNYGYTF	TRBV5-1	TRBJ1-2
CATISGGANEQFF	TRBV19	TRBJ2-1
CASTSRQDYTF	TRBV12-3/TRBV12-4	TRBJ1-2
CASSEPGQGSQPQHF	TRBV10-2	TRBJ1-5